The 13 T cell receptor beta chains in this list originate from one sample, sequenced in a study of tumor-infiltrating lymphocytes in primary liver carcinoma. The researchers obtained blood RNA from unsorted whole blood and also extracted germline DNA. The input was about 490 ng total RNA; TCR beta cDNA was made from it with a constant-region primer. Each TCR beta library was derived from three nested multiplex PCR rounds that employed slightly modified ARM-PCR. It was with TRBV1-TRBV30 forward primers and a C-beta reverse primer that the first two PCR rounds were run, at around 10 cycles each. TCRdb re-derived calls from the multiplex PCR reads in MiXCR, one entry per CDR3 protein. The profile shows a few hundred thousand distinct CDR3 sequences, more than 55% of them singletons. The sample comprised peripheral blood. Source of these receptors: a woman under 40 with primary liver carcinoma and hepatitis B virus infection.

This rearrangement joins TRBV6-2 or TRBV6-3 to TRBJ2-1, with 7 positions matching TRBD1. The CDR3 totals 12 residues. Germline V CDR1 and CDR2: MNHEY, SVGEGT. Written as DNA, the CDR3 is TGTGCAACGGGACAGAACTACAATGAGCAGTTCTTC. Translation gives CATGQNYNEQFF.

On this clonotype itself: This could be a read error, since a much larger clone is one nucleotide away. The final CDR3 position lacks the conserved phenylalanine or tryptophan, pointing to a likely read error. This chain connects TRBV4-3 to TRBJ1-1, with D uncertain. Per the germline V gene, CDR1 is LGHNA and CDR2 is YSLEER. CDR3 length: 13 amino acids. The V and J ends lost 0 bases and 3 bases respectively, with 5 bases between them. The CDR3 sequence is CASSQDQDTEAFL. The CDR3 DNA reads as TGCGCCAGCAGCCAAGATCAGGACACTGAAGCTTTCCTT.

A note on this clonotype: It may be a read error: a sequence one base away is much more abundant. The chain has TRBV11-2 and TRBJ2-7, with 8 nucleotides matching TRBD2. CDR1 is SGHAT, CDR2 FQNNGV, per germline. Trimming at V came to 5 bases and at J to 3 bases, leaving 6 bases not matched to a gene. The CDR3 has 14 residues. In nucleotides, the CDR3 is TGTGCCAGCAGCATAGGTAGCGGGAACTACGAGCAGTACTTC. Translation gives CASSIGSGNYEQYF.

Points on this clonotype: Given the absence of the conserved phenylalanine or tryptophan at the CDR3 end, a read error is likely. The CDR3 protein is CASSPGQGGSDTQYY. The CDR3, as DNA: TGTGCTAGCAGCCCGGGACAGGGAGGCTCAGATACGCAGTATTAT. This chain connects TRBV11-3 to TRBJ2-3; 9 positions match TRBD1. Germline values: CDR1 SGHNT, CDR2 YENEEA. This CDR3 spans 15 amino acids.

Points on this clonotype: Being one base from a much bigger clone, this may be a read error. DNA of the CDR3: TGTGCCAGCAGGTATCCCCTCTCTGGAAACACCATATATTTT. Its translation: CASRYPLSGNTIYF. The chain recombines TRBV12-3 or TRBV12-4 with TRBJ1-3, with unresolved D. The CDR3 sequence is 14 residues long. Trimming removed 6 bases from V and 0 bases from J, with 9 bases in between.

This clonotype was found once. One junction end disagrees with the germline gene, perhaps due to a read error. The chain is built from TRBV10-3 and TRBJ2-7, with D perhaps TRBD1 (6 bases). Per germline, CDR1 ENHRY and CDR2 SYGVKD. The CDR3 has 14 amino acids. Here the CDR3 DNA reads TGTGACATCAGGCCGATGGGGACAACCTACGAGCAGTACTTC. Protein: CDIRPMGTTYEQYF.

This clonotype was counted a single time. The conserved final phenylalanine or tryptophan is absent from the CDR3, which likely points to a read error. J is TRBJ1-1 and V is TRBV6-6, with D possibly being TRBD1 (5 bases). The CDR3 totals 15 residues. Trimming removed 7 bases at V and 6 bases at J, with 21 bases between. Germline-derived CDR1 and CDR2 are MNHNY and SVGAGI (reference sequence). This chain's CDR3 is CASKKNSGAGAEAFL. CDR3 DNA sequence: TGTGCCAGCAAAAAAAATAGTGGTGCGGGGGCTGAAGCTTTCCTT.

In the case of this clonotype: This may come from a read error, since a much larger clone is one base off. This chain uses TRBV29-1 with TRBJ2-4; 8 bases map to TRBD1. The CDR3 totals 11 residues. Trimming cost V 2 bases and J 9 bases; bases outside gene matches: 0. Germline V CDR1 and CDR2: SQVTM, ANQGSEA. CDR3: CSVEQGAIQYF. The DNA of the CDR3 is TGCAGCGTTGAACAGGGGGCCATTCAGTACTTC.

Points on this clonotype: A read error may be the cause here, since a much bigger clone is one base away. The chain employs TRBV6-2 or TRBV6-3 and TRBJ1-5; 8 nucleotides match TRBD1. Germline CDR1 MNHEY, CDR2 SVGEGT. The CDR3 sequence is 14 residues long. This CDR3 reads CASNRDRRDQPLHF. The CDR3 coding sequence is TGTGCCAGCAATCGGGACAGGAGGGATCAGCCCCTGCATTTT.

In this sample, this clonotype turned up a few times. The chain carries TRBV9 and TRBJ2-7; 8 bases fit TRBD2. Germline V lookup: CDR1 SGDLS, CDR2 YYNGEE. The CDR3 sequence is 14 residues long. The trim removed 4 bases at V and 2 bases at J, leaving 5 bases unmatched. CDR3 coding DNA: TGTGCCAGCAGCCAAACTAGCGGCACCTACGAGCAGTACTTC. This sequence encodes CASSQTSGTYEQYF. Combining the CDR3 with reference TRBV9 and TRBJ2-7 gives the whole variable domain DSGVTQTPKHLITATGQRVTLRCSPRSGDLSVYWYQQSLDQGLQFLIQYYNGEERAKGNILERFSAQQFPDLHSELNLSSLELGDSALYFCASSQTSGTYEQYFGPGTRLTVT.

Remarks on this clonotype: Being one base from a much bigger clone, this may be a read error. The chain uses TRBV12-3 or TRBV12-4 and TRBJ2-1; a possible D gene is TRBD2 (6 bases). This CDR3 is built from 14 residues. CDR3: CSSSLGLYGNEQFF. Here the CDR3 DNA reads TGTTCCAGCAGTTTGGGACTTTACGGGAATGAGCAGTTCTTC.

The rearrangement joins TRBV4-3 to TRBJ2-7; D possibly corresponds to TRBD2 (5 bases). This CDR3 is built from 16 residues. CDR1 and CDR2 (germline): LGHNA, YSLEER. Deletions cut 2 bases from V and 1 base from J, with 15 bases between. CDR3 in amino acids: CASSQTRGSDSYEQYF. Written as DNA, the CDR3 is TGCGCCAGCAGCCAAACTCGCGGGTCGGATTCCTACGAGCAGTACTTC.

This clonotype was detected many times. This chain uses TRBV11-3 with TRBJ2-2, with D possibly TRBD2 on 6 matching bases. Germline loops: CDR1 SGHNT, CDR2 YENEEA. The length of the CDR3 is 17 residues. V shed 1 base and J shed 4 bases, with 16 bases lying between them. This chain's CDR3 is CASSLAATSLGTGELFF. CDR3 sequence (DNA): TGTGCCAGCAGCTTAGCGGCAACTAGCTTGGGCACCGGGGAGCTGTTTTTT.